This TCR beta chain was retrieved from a study of beta chain features in type 1 diabetes (dated by TCRdb to 2016 to 2019). Concerning the study at large: No differences in mean age, gender distribution, total cell number or subset yield were found between patients and healthy donors. A total of under 140,000,000 sorted cells were examined across all samples, and the number of cells per subset was strongly correlated with RNA yield. In the study, TCRB repertoires of sorted circulating CD4+ T cell subsets from recently diagnosed type 1 diabetes patients were compared with those of matched healthy donors. Naive and central memory subsets were obtained from all 30 or so donors, but regulatory and stem cell-like memory subsets were isolated from only 8 patients and about 8 healthy donors. The paper as a whole reports these results and caveats: Shorter templates might have been favored by PCR, but patient and control samples were amplified and corrected together, so both groups would have been affected equally by any skew. In all four CD4+ subsets, TCRB CDR3 length was moderately but significantly shorter in type 1 diabetes patients. Because the HLA sub-analyses included only small numbers of individuals, any influence of HLA type on TCRB rearrangement was left unresolved. Naive, central memory and regulatory TCRB repertoires appeared to be more alike among patients than among healthy donors. Sequencing cDNA rather than genomic DNA could over-represent highly expressing activated cells, although activation and CD3 levels did not differ between groups. Patients with type 1 diabetes made fewer insertions and deleted more nucleotides at VDJ recombination sites, implying thymic rearrangement abnormalities.

The entire amount of isolated RNA was reverse transcribed using the High Capacity cDNA Reverse Transcription Kit, so the sequenced TCRB transcripts were expressed ones. Naive, central memory and regulatory T cell samples underwent deep immunoSEQ sequencing, averaging about 3.3 million total reads per sample. Sorted cells were lysed in RLT buffer and RNA was extracted with DNase-treated RNeasy Micro or Mini kits, depending on cell number. Each cell subset was processed on its own to prevent cross-contamination, while patient and healthy donor samples were processed together. Using the immunoSEQ multiplex PCR, TCRB sequences were amplified from cDNA into 87-bp fragments spanning the CDR3 region. The amplicons were sequenced using the Illumina HiSeq platform. The paper's data handling went like this. PCR bias was corrected computationally using synthetic template baselines, and reads within Hamming distance 2 were collapsed, with unmergeable singletons discarded. By aligning reads against IMGT, V, D and J genes, CDR3 length, and insertions or deletions at six rearrangement sites were assigned. Within each subset, clonotype counts were normalized to the number of sorted cells before true diversity and Gini coefficients were calculated with the tcR R package. Repertoire sharing was quantified using the overlap coefficient calculated on TCRB nucleotide sequences. TCRdb obtained this table from immuneACCESS and retained in-frame rearrangements with V and J assigned. These tables miss some clones; where compared with another copy, unresolved V genes account for less than half of the shortfall, and the remainder is unexplained. Clonal size and the V and J genes are those of that table, whereas D and trimming came from the DNA. This sample holds fewer than 200,000 clones; around 13% were observed only once. The top ten clones comprise approximately 0.64% of the sample.

Regarding this clone: Its antigen remains undetermined. No much larger clone exists at a distance of one base, and base qualities are not known.

A single peripheral blood draw of around 120 mL on average was collected from each donor into heparinised tubes. Using a panel that included CD45RO, CCR7, CD25, CD127, CD95 and CD27, naive, central memory, regulatory and stem cell-like memory CD4+ T cells were sorted on a BD FACSAria II. A purity above 95% was achieved for all sorted populations. PBMCs were separated immediately by Lymphoprep density gradient centrifugation and were stained directly, without being cultured. Samples were stained and sorted in pairs, with one healthy donor and one patient per experiment, so that batch effects were minimized. Trimming removed 0 bases from V and 4 bases from J; the gene matches leave 4 bases unexplained. The germline V gene encodes CDR1 SGDLS and CDR2 YYNGEE. CDR3 length: 16 amino acids, cysteine to phenylalanine. Only CDR3 DNA remains: 48 bases, in frame from the first base.

The receptor's source is a woman aged 18 to 35 in good health. Sequencing used central memory CD4+ T cells from blood. The V gene is TRBV9 and the J gene is TRBJ2-2, with 9 bases aligning to TRBD1. The nucleotides are TGTGCCAGCAGCGTAGGACAGGGGGGGCCCACCGGGGAGCTGTTTTTT. Its coded protein is CASSVGQGGPTGELFF.